This T cell receptor (beta chain) was recorded in a study of T cells after yellow fever vaccination. Study conclusions and caveats: The secondary response was weaker, and its peak arrived faster, on day 5 versus 15. Subsequent booster samples again held most clones from primary vaccination (roughly 95% CD4, 85% to 90% CD8). From the bulk population, abundant clonotypes could contaminate and appear within FACS-sorted repertoires.

TCR cDNA was made by 5'RACE template switching, adding a universal primer site and UMIs. TCRdb itself ran the 5' RACE reads through MiXCR, one entry per CDR3 protein. This table holds 200,000 to 300,000 distinct CDR3 sequences, 6% to 7.5% found once. This clonotype has just a few counts. What it binds is unknown. Germline V gene data show CDR1 as SGHTA and CDR2 as FQGNSA. This CDR3 is built from 13 residues. V was shortened by 5 bases and J by 4 bases, with 11 bases between the two germline ends. This clonotype was sampled from a man between 25 and 39 years old who received the YFV17D yellow fever vaccine. The material was CD4+ T cells sorted from PBMCs, obtained 15 days after the yellow fever booster vaccination. The V call is TRBV7-2, the J call TRBJ2-5; D uncertain. DNA of the CDR3: TGTGCCAGCAGCCCAAACTACGGAGAGACCCAGTACTTC. It specifies CASSPNYGETQYF.